This T cell receptor (beta chain) was captured in a study of T cells in Graves' hyperthyroidism and ophthalmopathy. Study-level background: Peripheral blood was taken when the disease was first diagnosed, before any treatment began. Study observations and caveats: Most expanded thyroid clonotypes above 0.001 recurred in blood.

This clonotype was seen a handful of times. Its antigen remains unknown. A junction boundary mismatches the germline segment, possibly from a read error. Amplified regions were TCR beta CDR3 sequences from RNA transcripts. During a first-round RT-PCR of the TCR CDR3, the HTBI primer set was used. TCRdb re-called the multiplex PCR reads with MiXCR, one entry per CDR3 protein. The sample records around 280,000 distinct CDR3 sequences, roughly 15% being singletons. Stable Graves' hyperthyroidism denoted no ophthalmopathy progression over 18 months. PBMCs came from around 9.7 ml fresh peripheral blood. This CDR3 contains 14 residues. Germline CDR1 LNHDA, CDR2 SQIVND (reference sequence).

The chain is built from TRBV19 and TRBJ2-7; possible D gene TRBD2, 6 bases. The origin of this receptor is a middle-aged woman with Graves' hyperthyroidism. Source material: blood. CDR3 nucleotides: TGTGCCAGTAGAATAGCGGCAAGTTCCCTCGAGCAGTACTTC. It specifies CASRIAASSLEQYF.